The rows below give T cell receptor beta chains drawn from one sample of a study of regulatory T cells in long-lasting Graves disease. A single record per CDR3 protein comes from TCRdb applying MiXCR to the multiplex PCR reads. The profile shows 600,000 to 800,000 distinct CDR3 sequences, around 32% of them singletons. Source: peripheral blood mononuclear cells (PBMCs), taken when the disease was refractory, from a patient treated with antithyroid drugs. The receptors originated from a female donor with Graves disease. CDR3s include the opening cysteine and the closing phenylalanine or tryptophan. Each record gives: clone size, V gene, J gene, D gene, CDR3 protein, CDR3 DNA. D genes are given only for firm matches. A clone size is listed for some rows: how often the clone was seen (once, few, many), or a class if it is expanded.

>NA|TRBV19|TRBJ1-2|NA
CASSIAGDQGYGYTF
TGTGCCAGTAGTATAGCCGGAGACCAGGGCTATGGCTACACCTTC
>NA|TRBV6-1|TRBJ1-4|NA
CASRSNEKLFF
TGTGCCAGCAGGTCCAATGAAAAACTGTTTTTT
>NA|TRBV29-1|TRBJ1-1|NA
CSVATGTNTEAFF
TGCAGCGTTGCTACGGGTACCAACACTGAAGCTTTCTTT
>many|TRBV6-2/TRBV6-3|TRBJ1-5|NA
CASSYWEDNQPQHF
TGTGCCAGCAGTTACTGGGAGGACAATCAGCCCCAGCATTTT
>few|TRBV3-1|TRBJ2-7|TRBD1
CASSQDGDRGYEQYF
TGTGCCAGCAGCCAAGATGGGGACAGGGGTTACGAGCAGTACTTC
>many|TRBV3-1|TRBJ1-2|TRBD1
CASSQFEEGAYYGYTF
TGTGCCAGCAGCCAGTTCGAGGAGGGGGCGTACTATGGCTACACCTTC
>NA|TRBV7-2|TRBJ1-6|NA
CASSLAQGSYNSPLHF
TGTGCCAGCAGCTTAGCCCAGGGCTCCTATAATTCACCCCTCCACTTT
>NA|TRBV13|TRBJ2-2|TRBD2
CASSAGLAGNTGELFF
TGTGCCAGCAGCGCCGGACTAGCGGGAAACACCGGGGAGCTGTTTTTT
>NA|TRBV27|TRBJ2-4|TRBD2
CASSSPAAGVKNIQYF
TGTGCCAGCAGTTCCCCTGCAGCGGGAGTCAAAAACATTCAGTACTTC
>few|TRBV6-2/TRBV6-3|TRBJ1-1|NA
CASSYIRGTEAFF
TGTGCCAGCAGTTATATCAGGGGCACTGAAGCTTTCTTT
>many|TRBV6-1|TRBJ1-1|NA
CASSLTGREAFF
TGTGCCAGCAGCCTAACTGGTAGGGAAGCTTTCTTT
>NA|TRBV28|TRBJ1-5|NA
CASRLGPHKYSNQPQHF
TGTGCCAGCAGGCTTGGACCGCATAAATATAGCAATCAGCCCCAGCATTTT
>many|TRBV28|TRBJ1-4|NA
CASSLLRDNEKLFF
TGTGCCAGCAGTTTACTCAGAGACAATGAAAAACTGTTTTTT
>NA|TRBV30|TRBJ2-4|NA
CAWKDGKNIQYF
TGTGCCTGGAAGGACGGGAAAAACATTCAGTACTTC
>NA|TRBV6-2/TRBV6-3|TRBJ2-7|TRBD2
CASAPSGRAYEQYF
TGTGCCAGCGCCCCTAGCGGGAGGGCCTACGAGCAGTACTTC
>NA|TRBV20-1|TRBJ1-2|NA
CSARGGQGTTNYGYTF
TGCAGTGCTAGGGGGGGGCAGGGGACTACTAACTATGGCTACACCTTC
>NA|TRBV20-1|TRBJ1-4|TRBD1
CSAQDRLNEKLFF
TGCAGTGCCCAGGACAGGCTTAATGAAAAACTGTTTTTT
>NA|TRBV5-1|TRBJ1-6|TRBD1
CASSLLGGTAYNSPLHF
TGTGCCAGCAGCCTTCTGGGCGGGACAGCCTATAATTCACCCCTCCACTTT
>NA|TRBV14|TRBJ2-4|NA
CASSPTRGRNIQYF
TGTGCCAGCAGCCCGACCCGAGGCAGAAACATTCAGTACTTC
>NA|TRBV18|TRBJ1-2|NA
CASSPGPLINYGYTF
TGTGCCAGCTCACCGGGACCGTTGATTAACTATGGCTACACCTTC
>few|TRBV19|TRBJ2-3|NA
CASFGDTQYF
TGTGCCAGTTTTGGAGATACGCAGTATTTT
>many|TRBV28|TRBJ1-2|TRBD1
CASTLDRDYGYTF
TGTGCCAGCACCTTAGACAGGGACTATGGCTACACCTTC